This TCR beta chain was identified in a study of T-cell reconstitution after alpha-beta-depleted transplantation in children. TCRbeta library preparation incorporated unique molecular identifiers. One entry per CDR3 protein, called by TCRdb with MiXCR from the PCR reads. Of under 250,000 distinct CDR3 sequences detected, more than 20% appear once; the ten largest clones hold 4% to 5.5%. Material: PBMCs, mostly from graft donor cells, obtained 360 days after TCRalphabeta/CD19-depleted stem cell transplant. The sequence derives from a female patient between 2 and 15 years old who had a stem cell transplant for congenital amegakaryocytic thrombocytopenia, so the T cells may come from the graft donor.

CDR3 bases: TGTGCCAGCAGTTACGATATGGCGGGAGCTCGCTACGAGCAGTACTTC. Protein product: CASSYDMAGARYEQYF. This chain joins TRBV6-5 and TRBJ2-7, with 7 bases that match TRBD2. CDR1 is MNHEY and CDR2 is SVGAGI in the germline V gene. The ends lost 2 bases at V and 3 bases at J; junction bases unmatched: 10. This CDR3 is 16 amino acids long.